Following are 10 T cell receptor beta chains from one sample sequenced in a study of blood T cell repertoires in COVID-19 (dated by TCRdb to the early 2020s). To prepare the library, the immunoSEQ multiplex PCR assay was applied. TCRdb took this table from immuneACCESS and kept in-frame rearrangements with V and J called. Such tables lack part of the clones; where checked against another copy, unresolved V genes explain under half of the gap, and the rest is unexplained. The table for this sample lists roughly 200,000 clones; 70% to 80% of them were counted only once. Approximately 6% of the sample comes from the top ten. Source material: peripheral blood. The receptors here all came from a woman in her thirties or forties with COVID-19, enrolled during active disease.

This chain's CDR3 is CASSLTGVDQPQHF. The CDR3 DNA is TGTGCCAGCAGCCTGACAGGGGTGGATCAGCCCCAGCATTTT. This sequence joins TRBV7-2 and TRBJ1-5; 8 bases align to TRBD1. Germline values: CDR1 SGHTA, CDR2 FQGNSA. Trimming at V came to 5 bases and at J to 5 bases, leaving 5 bases not matched to a gene. The CDR3 totals 14 residues.

This clone was detected once. The chain has TRBV6-5 and TRBJ2-7; D remains ambiguous. V lost 6 bases and J lost 3, with 18 bases in between. The CDR3 spans 15 residues. Germline V CDR1 and CDR2: MNHEY, SVGAGI. The DNA of the CDR3 is TGTGCCAGCAGACCCACGTCAGGAAAGCACTACGAGCAGTACTTC. Amino acid sequence: CASRPTSGKHYEQYF.

V usage is TRBV9 and J usage is TRBJ2-3, with 11 bases fitting TRBD2. Germline V gene lookup returns CDR1 SGDLS and CDR2 YYNGEE. The CDR3 length is 17 residues. V shed 6 bases and J 5 bases; nucleotides not matched to a gene: 14. The CDR3 is CASTRSLAGGGGDTQYF. DNA for the CDR3: TGTGCCAGCACCCGTAGCCTAGCGGGGGGCGGGGGAGATACGCAGTATTTT.

This clone has a single count. The chain employs TRBV11-2 and TRBJ1-5, with D uncertain. There are 13 residues in the CDR3. In germline, CDR1 is SGHAT, CDR2 FQNNGV. Deletions cut 2 bases from V and 7 bases from J, with 9 bases between. The DNA of the CDR3 is TGTGCCAGCAGCTTATCAGGTCGGCAGCCCCAGCATTTT. Translation: CASSLSGRQPQHF.

CDR3 loop: CASSLVIGHVTDTQYF. In nucleotides, the CDR3 is TGTGCCAGCAGCTTGGTAATTGGACATGTCACAGATACGCAGTATTTT. The V gene is TRBV5-5, the J gene TRBJ2-3; possible D gene TRBD1, 5 bases. Trimming cost V 0 bases and J 2 bases, with 13 bases left between them. CDR3 length equals 16 residues. CDR1 and CDR2 (germline): SGHKS, YYEKEE (reference sequence). The full variable domain, with the rest looked up from reference TRBV5-5 and TRBJ2-3, is DAGVTQSPTHLIKTRGQQVTLRCSPISGHKSVSWYQQVLGQGPQFIFQYYEKEERGRGNFPDRFSARQFPNYSSELNVNALLLGDSALYLCASSLVIGHVTDTQYFGPGTRLTVL.

This sequence joins TRBV4-3 and TRBJ2-2, with 11 nucleotides matching TRBD1. The CDR3 loop spans 18 amino acids. Germline values: CDR1 LGHNA, CDR2 YSLEER. The trim removed 3 bases at V and 7 bases at J, leaving 13 bases unmatched. CDR3 bases: TGCGCCAGCAGCCAGGAAAGTCCTGGGACAGGGGGGTACGGGGAGCTGTTTTTT. This encodes CASSQESPGTGGYGELFF.

This chain links TRBV7-2 with TRBJ2-7; 9 bases match TRBD1. CDR1 and CDR2 (germline): SGHTA, FQGNSA. The V and J ends lost 5 bases and 3 bases, in that order; junction bases with no gene match: 14. The CDR3 consists of 17 residues. CDR3 sequence: CASSHLRGTGNYYEQYF. CDR3 in DNA: TGTGCCAGCAGCCACCTTAGGGGGACAGGGAATTACTACGAGCAGTACTTC.

This clone came up once. The chain links TRBV5-1 to TRBJ2-2; 8 nucleotides line up with TRBD1. CDR3 size: 15 residues. Germline V lookup: CDR1 SGHRS, CDR2 YFSETQ. Germline trimming cut 4 bases from V and 1 base from J; bases unmatched to any gene: 3. CDR3 DNA: TGCGCCAGCAGCCGTGGGACAGGGAACACCGGGGAGCTGTTTTTT. Protein product: CASSRGTGNTGELFF. Complete variable domain (other parts from reference TRBV5-1 and TRBJ2-2): KAGVTQTPRYLIKTRGQQVTLSCSPISGHRSVSWYQQTPGQGLQFLFEYFSETQRNKGNFPGRFSGRQFSNSRSEMNVSTLELGDSALYLCASSRGTGNTGELFFGEGSRLTVL.

This chain connects TRBV25-1 to TRBJ1-2, with a tentative D call TRBD1 (6 bases). Trimming stripped 7 bases from V and 2 bases from J, with 20 bases between. The germline V gene encodes CDR1 MGHDK and CDR2 SYGVNS. This CDR3 is built from 16 residues. The CDR3 DNA reads TGTGCCAGCACCTCGAAAGGCGGGGGGCGCAACTATGGCTACACCTTC. This codes for CASTSKGGGRNYGYTF.

The J gene is TRBJ2-5, the V gene TRBV9; 8 bases are shared with TRBD2. In germline, CDR1 is SGDLS, CDR2 YYNGEE. This CDR3 has 15 residues. Trimming removed 4 bases from V and 5 bases from J; junction bases left unmatched: 10. DNA for the CDR3: TGTGCCAGCAGCCCCCGGACGGAGCGGGGGGAGACCCAGTACTTC. Its translation: CASSPRTERGETQYF.